The rows below give T cell receptor beta chains drawn from one sample of a study of blood T cells in healthy people across ages. MiXCR, applied by TCRdb to the 5' RACE reads, yields one record per CDR3 protein. The sample includes approximately 810,000 distinct CDR3 sequences, 25% to 30% of them seen just once. Sequenced input: blood. The receptor source for this set is a woman aged 80 or older in good health. Both conserved end residues are part of each CDR3. The D gene is left open where the match is weak. Expanded clones get a size class; other rows say once, few or many, or leave the size out.

DNA: TGTGCCAGCAGCCCCCGGGACCCCCCAACCCAGTTCTTC; CDR3: CASSPRDPPTQFF; D: .; length: 13; J: TRBJ2-1; V: TRBV7-6; size: many
DNA: TGCAGTGCTAGGCGACAGGATTGGGGATGGGAGCAGTTCTTC; CDR3: CSARRQDWGWEQFF; D: .; length: 14; J: TRBJ2-1; V: TRBV20-1; size: many
DNA: TGTGCCAGCAGTTACACGGGGGGAGGGCAGAACACTGAAGCTTTCTTT; CDR3: CASSYTGGGQNTEAFF; D: .; length: 16; J: TRBJ1-1; V: TRBV6-5; size: few
DNA: TGTGCCAGCAGCTTAGCCCCTCCCGGCACCGGCTCTGGAAACACCATATATTTT; CDR3: CASSLAPPGTGSGNTIYF; D: .; length: 18; J: TRBJ1-3; V: TRBV11-2; size: .
DNA: TGTGCCAGCTCTCTTACGGGACAGAAAAACATTCAGTACTTC; CDR3: CASSLTGQKNIQYF; D: TRBD1; length: 14; J: TRBJ2-4; V: TRBV3-1; size: many
DNA: TGTGCCAGCGGCCGAGGACTAGCGGATCAGTATTTT; CDR3: CASGRGLADQYF; D: TRBD2; length: 12; J: TRBJ2-3; V: TRBV25-1; size: few
DNA: TGTGCCAGCAGCCAGACTCTTGGCCCGTATTTT; CDR3: CASSQTLGPYF; D: .; length: 11; J: TRBJ2-3; V: TRBV2; size: .
DNA: TGTGCCAGCAGCGTCGATGGACTCAGCTCCTACAATGAGCAGTTCTTC; CDR3: CASSVDGLSSYNEQFF; D: .; length: 16; J: TRBJ2-1; V: TRBV9; size: .
DNA: TGTGCCACCAGCAGGGACGGTGTGGCAAACATTCAGTACTTC; CDR3: CATSRDGVANIQYF; D: .; length: 14; J: TRBJ2-4; V: TRBV15; size: many
DNA: TGCGCCAGCAGCCATCCCGATCACGGAAAACTGTTTTTT; CDR3: CASSHPDHGKLFF; D: .; length: 13; J: TRBJ1-4; V: TRBV4-3; size: many
DNA: TGTGCCAGCAGCGGGACAGGGTCGTGGAATGAGCAGTTCTTC; CDR3: CASSGTGSWNEQFF; D: TRBD1; length: 14; J: TRBJ2-1; V: TRBV2; size: many
DNA: TGCGCCAGCAGCTTCCAAACGCGACAGGTCACAGAGACCCAGTACTTC; CDR3: CASSFQTRQVTETQYF; D: .; length: 16; J: TRBJ2-5; V: TRBV5-1; size: .
DNA: TGTGCCAGCAGCCTGGGAATAGCGGGGGGTTCAGATACGCAGTATTTT; CDR3: CASSLGIAGGSDTQYF; D: TRBD2; length: 16; J: TRBJ2-3; V: TRBV7-2; size: few
DNA: TGTGCCAGCAGTGAATTAGCGGGGAGCTCCTACAATGAGCAGTTCTTC; CDR3: CASSELAGSSYNEQFF; D: TRBD2; length: 16; J: TRBJ2-1; V: TRBV6-1; size: .
DNA: TGTGCCATCAGTGAGACAGCCTCCTATGGCTACACCTTC; CDR3: CAISETASYGYTF; D: .; length: 13; J: TRBJ1-2; V: TRBV10-3; size: many
DNA: TGTGCCAGCAGCCTAGCGCAGGTGGGTCAGCCCCAGCATTTT; CDR3: CASSLAQVGQPQHF; D: .; length: 14; J: TRBJ1-5; V: TRBV6-1; size: .
DNA: TGCGCCAGCAGCCGGACAGGGACCCCAGATACGCAGTATTTT; CDR3: CASSRTGTPDTQYF; D: TRBD1; length: 14; J: TRBJ2-3; V: TRBV5-1; size: many
DNA: TGTGCCTGCAGCTTAGGGACGGGTTCCTACAATGAGCAGTTCTTC; CDR3: CACSLGTGSYNEQFF; D: .; length: 15; J: TRBJ2-1; V: TRBV11-3; size: once
DNA: TGCGCCAGCAGCTTCAGGCAGGGAGGTTCCGACACTGAAGCTTTCTTT; CDR3: CASSFRQGGSDTEAFF; D: .; length: 16; J: TRBJ1-1; V: TRBV5-1; size: .
DNA: TGTGCCAGCAGCGGCACAGGCCTTCAATCACCCCTCCACTTT; CDR3: CASSGTGLQSPLHF; D: .; length: 14; J: TRBJ1-6; V: TRBV9; size: many
DNA: TGCAGTTACTCCGGGACAGGGAAAAGCACAGATACGCAGTATTTT; CDR3: CSYSGTGKSTDTQYF; D: TRBD1; length: 15; J: TRBJ2-3; V: TRBV20-1; size: many
DNA: TGCAGCGTTGAGAGAAGGGGGAGGGCTGAAGCTTTCTTT; CDR3: CSVERRGRAEAFF; D: .; length: 13; J: TRBJ1-1; V: TRBV29-1; size: many
DNA: TGCGCCAGCGCTACTAGCGGGGGCTACAATGAGCAGTTCTTC; CDR3: CASATSGGYNEQFF; D: TRBD2; length: 14; J: TRBJ2-1; V: TRBV5-1; size: many
DNA: TGTGCCAGCCTGCGGGACCGGAATCAGCCCCAGCATTTT; CDR3: CASLRDRNQPQHF; D: .; length: 13; J: TRBJ1-5; V: TRBV12-3/TRBV12-4; size: .
DNA: TGTGCCAGCAGCTTACAGACAGGGGGCTATGGCTACACCTTC; CDR3: CASSLQTGGYGYTF; D: TRBD1; length: 14; J: TRBJ1-2; V: TRBV11-3; size: few
DNA: TGCAGTGCTTACGACAGGGGAAGTGAAAAACGGTTTTTT; CDR3: CSAYDRGSEKRFF; D: TRBD1; length: 13; J: TRBJ1-4; V: TRBV20-1; size: .
DNA: TGTGCCAGCAGTTACGAGGGACGGAAGAATGAAAAACTGTTTTTT; CDR3: CASSYEGRKNEKLFF; D: .; length: 15; J: TRBJ1-4; V: TRBV6-2/TRBV6-3; size: .
DNA: TGCGCCAGCAACTTGGTGCGGGGGGGCGTTGATGAGCAGGTCTTC; CDR3: CASNLVRGGVDEQVF; D: TRBD2; length: 15; J: TRBJ2-1; V: TRBV5-1; size: .
DNA: TGTGCCAGCAGCTTAGCTTCTGGGGTATATTATGGCTACACCTTC; CDR3: CASSLASGVYYGYTF; D: .; length: 15; J: TRBJ1-2; V: TRBV7-2; size: many
DNA: TGCGCCAGCAGCCAAGAGGCAGGGGAAAATTCACCCCTCCACTTT; CDR3: CASSQEAGENSPLHF; D: .; length: 15; J: TRBJ1-6; V: TRBV4-1; size: many
DNA: TGCGCCAGCAGCTTGTCAGGGGACGGCTATGGCTACACCTTC; CDR3: CASSLSGDGYGYTF; D: .; length: 14; J: TRBJ1-2; V: TRBV5-1; size: many
DNA: TGTGCCAGTAGCCATAGGGTGGCAGGGATCAACAATGAGCAGTTCTTC; CDR3: CASSHRVAGINNEQFF; D: .; length: 16; J: TRBJ2-1; V: TRBV7-8; size: .
DNA: TGTGCCAGCAGTAAAAGACAGGGTTTGGATGGCTACACCTTC; CDR3: CASSKRQGLDGYTF; D: TRBD1; length: 14; J: TRBJ1-2; V: TRBV12-3/TRBV12-4; size: .
DNA: TGTGCCAGCAGTTTTGGGACAGGGGCTGAAGCTTTCTTT; CDR3: CASSFGTGAEAFF; D: TRBD1; length: 13; J: TRBJ1-1; V: TRBV12-3/TRBV12-4; size: few
DNA: TGTGCCAGCAGCACACACTCAGCGTCGGACATTCAGTACTTC; CDR3: CASSTHSASDIQYF; D: .; length: 14; J: TRBJ2-4; V: TRBV7-2; size: .
DNA: TGTGCCAGCAGACAGAGGACAGGGGGCAACTATGGCTACACCTTC; CDR3: CASRQRTGGNYGYTF; D: TRBD1; length: 15; J: TRBJ1-2; V: TRBV27; size: many
DNA: TGCGCCAGCAGCTTGGAGGTGGGGCGTGAGCAGTTCTTC; CDR3: CASSLEVGREQFF; D: .; length: 13; J: TRBJ2-1; V: TRBV5-1; size: few
DNA: TGTGCCAGCTCACCAGATGCATTTAGCAATCAGCCCCAGCATTTT; CDR3: CASSPDAFSNQPQHF; D: .; length: 15; J: TRBJ1-5; V: TRBV18; size: few
DNA: TGTGCCAGCAGCTTAGTGTTGACAGCAGATGGCAATCAGCCCCAGCATTTT; CDR3: CASSLVLTADGNQPQHF; D: .; length: 17; J: TRBJ1-5; V: TRBV7-2; size: .
DNA: TGCAGTGCCCAGTCGGGGAACAGGGGGAGCACAGATACGCAGTATTTT; CDR3: CSAQSGNRGSTDTQYF; D: TRBD1; length: 16; J: TRBJ2-3; V: TRBV20-1; size: many
DNA: TGTGCCAGCGCTCCTCTAGGGGTCAATGAGCAGTTCTTC; CDR3: CASAPLGVNEQFF; D: .; length: 13; J: TRBJ2-1; V: TRBV6-2/TRBV6-3; size: many
DNA: TGTGCCAGCAGCTTAGAAGGGGTCGGCGAGCAGTTCTTC; CDR3: CASSLEGVGEQFF; D: .; length: 13; J: TRBJ2-1; V: TRBV7-9; size: many
DNA: TGTGCCAGCGGGGACCATCGTTACGCCACTAGCACAGATACGCAGTATTTT; CDR3: CASGDHRYATSTDTQYF; D: .; length: 17; J: TRBJ2-3; V: TRBV5-5; size: many
DNA: TGTGCCACCAGTGACTCCGGGACAGGGGTCTACGAGCAGTACTTC; CDR3: CATSDSGTGVYEQYF; D: TRBD1; length: 15; J: TRBJ2-7; V: TRBV24-1; size: many
DNA: TGTGCCAGCAGCGTAGCACAATACAATGAGCAGTTCTTC; CDR3: CASSVAQYNEQFF; D: .; length: 13; J: TRBJ2-1; V: TRBV9; size: many
DNA: TGCGCCAGCAGCTCTGGCTCCGGGCAGGATGAGCAGTTCTTC; CDR3: CASSSGSGQDEQFF; D: .; length: 14; J: TRBJ2-1; V: TRBV7-9; size: .
DNA: TGTGCCAGCAGCTGGGGGGGGGTTAACACTGAAGCTTTCTTT; CDR3: CASSWGGVNTEAFF; D: .; length: 14; J: TRBJ1-1; V: TRBV4-2; size: few
DNA: TGTGCCAGCAGCATTGGGACTAGCGGGGTAAATTTAGATACGCAGTATTTT; CDR3: CASSIGTSGVNLDTQYF; D: TRBD2; length: 17; J: TRBJ2-3; V: TRBV9; size: many
DNA: TGTGCCAGCAGCAAAGTTCGGGGCAGGGACACTGAAGCTTTCTTT; CDR3: CASSKVRGRDTEAFF; D: .; length: 15; J: TRBJ1-1; V: TRBV21-1; size: once
DNA: TGTGCCGTACAAATAGTCTCCCTCTACGAGCAGTACTTC; CDR3: CAVQIVSLYEQYF; D: .; length: 13; J: TRBJ2-7; V: TRBV6-1; size: .
DNA: TGTGCCAGCAGCTTACTGTACAAAGGGGGAGAGACCCAGTACTTC; CDR3: CASSLLYKGGETQYF; D: .; length: 15; J: TRBJ2-5; V: TRBV7-2; size: many
DNA: TGCAGTGCACTTAGGACAGGGAGCTCCTACGAGCAGTACTTC; CDR3: CSALRTGSSYEQYF; D: TRBD1; length: 14; J: TRBJ2-7; V: TRBV20-1; size: .
DNA: TGTGCCAGCCTGTATGCAACTAATGAAAAACTGTTTTTT; CDR3: CASLYATNEKLFF; D: .; length: 13; J: TRBJ1-4; V: TRBV21-1; size: .
DNA: TGCAGTGCTCTTGAGACAGGGAGAGATAATGAAAAACTGTTTTTT; CDR3: CSALETGRDNEKLFF; D: TRBD1; length: 15; J: TRBJ1-4; V: TRBV20-1; size: many